The rows below give T cell receptor beta chains drawn from one sample of a study of glioma-infiltrating T cells after dendritic cell vaccination. The assay was immunoSEQ multiplex PCR, and TCRdb's table has in-frame clones only and misses some. The profile covers tens of thousands of clones, with under 90% appearing a single time and less than 20% taken by the ten largest. The sequencing here drew on blood, taken before dendritic cell vaccination. The receptors originated from a human donor with glioblastoma. CDR3s include the opening cysteine and the closing phenylalanine or tryptophan. A D gene is named only where the DNA matches it firmly. Part of the rows lack a size; the others show once, few, many or a class for expanded clones.

NA,TRBV6-5,TRBJ2-3,TRBD2,CASSYSSGEPTDTQYF,TGTGCCAGCAGTTACAGTAGCGGGGAGCCCACAGATACGCAGTATTTT
NA,TRBV5-1,TRBJ1-6,NA,CASSLGGMDGGSPLHF,TGCGCCAGCAGCTTGGGAGGGATGGACGGAGGTTCACCCCTCCACTTT
once,TRBV4-1,TRBJ1-1,NA,CASSQVTGSSTEAFF,TGCGCCAGCAGCCAAGTAACAGGGTCTTCCACTGAAGCTTTCTTT
NA,TRBV2,TRBJ2-5,TRBD1,CASSGTGGQETQYF,TGTGCCAGCTCCGGGACAGGGGGCCAAGAGACCCAGTACTTC
NA,TRBV7-8,TRBJ1-5,TRBD1,CASSAQGADQPQHF,TGTGCCAGCAGCGCGCAGGGGGCCGATCAGCCCCAGCATTTT
NA,TRBV6-5,TRBJ2-7,NA,CASSYRTPLYEQYF,TGTGCCAGCAGTTATAGGACACCGCTCTACGAGCAGTACTTC
NA,TRBV28,TRBJ2-1,NA,CASSLWQDSYNEQFF,TGTGCCAGCAGTTTGTGGCAGGACTCCTACAATGAGCAGTTCTTC
NA,TRBV28,TRBJ1-2,TRBD1,CASSVQGAYYGYTF,TGTGCCAGCAGTGTACAGGGGGCGTACTATGGCTACACCTTC
NA,TRBV7-8,TRBJ2-4,NA,CASSFDRDFQYF,TGTGCCAGCAGCTTCGACCGGGACTTTCAGTACTTC
once,TRBV10-3,TRBJ2-1,NA,CAISAGSHNEQFF,TGTGCCATCAGTGCCGGGTCGCACAATGAGCAGTTCTTC
NA,TRBV28,TRBJ2-2,TRBD1,CASSLRGQGWTGELFF,TGTGCCAGCAGTTTAAGGGGGCAGGGATGGACCGGGGAGCTGTTTTTT
once,TRBV6-5,TRBJ2-7,NA,CASSYAFARDEQYF,TGTGCCAGCAGTTACGCGTTCGCGAGGGACGAGCAGTACTTC
NA,TRBV27,TRBJ2-4,NA,CASSSVTGGPKNIQYF,TGTGCCAGCAGCTCAGTAACAGGTGGGCCCAAAAACATTCAGTACTTC
NA,TRBV19,TRBJ2-7,TRBD1,CASSARWAGGLSYEQYF,TGTGCCAGTAGTGCCCGTTGGGCAGGGGGCCTCTCCTACGAGCAGTACTTC
NA,TRBV7-3,TRBJ2-1,TRBD2,CASSRPSGGVNEQFF,TGTGCCAGCAGCCGCCCTAGCGGGGGGGTCAATGAGCAGTTCTTC
NA,TRBV28,TRBJ2-5,TRBD1,CASTSLQGAQETQYF,TGTGCCAGCACTTCTTTACAGGGGGCACAAGAGACCCAGTACTTC
NA,TRBV2,TRBJ2-7,NA,CASSEWLGQPQYF,TGTGCCAGCAGTGAATGGTTGGGGCAGCCGCAGTACTTC
NA,TRBV18,TRBJ2-5,NA,CASSPLASRETQYF,TGTGCCAGCTCACCACTAGCGTCTCGGGAGACCCAGTACTTC
NA,TRBV2,TRBJ1-5,NA,CASVTDRLSNQPQHF,TGTGCCAGCGTGACAGATAGACTTAGCAATCAGCCCCAGCATTTT
NA,TRBV5-1,TRBJ2-5,TRBD1,CASSLGGTGGKTQYF,TGCGCCAGCAGCTTGGGAGGGACAGGGGGTAAGACCCAGTACTTC
NA,TRBV20-1,TRBJ1-6,NA,CSAVAGSPLHF,TGCAGTGCGGTGGCGGGCTCACCCCTCCACTTT
NA,TRBV27,TRBJ2-3,NA,CASSFIGAGADTQYF,TGTGCCAGCAGTTTCATAGGCGCTGGAGCAGATACGCAGTATTTT
NA,TRBV25-1,TRBJ2-7,NA,CASSNVRDEQYF,TGTGCCAGCAGTAACGTCAGGGACGAGCAGTACTTC
NA,TRBV6-4,TRBJ2-1,TRBD2,CASSSGTSSYNEQFF,TGTGCCAGCTCTAGCGGGACCAGCTCCTACAATGAGCAGTTCTTC
NA,TRBV13,TRBJ1-2,NA,CASSEPPQVITF,TGTGCCAGCAGCGAACCCCCACAGGTCATCACCTTC
NA,TRBV29-1,TRBJ1-2,NA,CSVSGTTYGYTF,TGCAGCGTTTCGGGGACAACCTATGGCTACACCTTC
NA,TRBV5-1,TRBJ2-5,TRBD2,CASSFPKTSGKYQETQYF,TGCGCCAGCAGCTTCCCTAAGACTAGCGGGAAGTACCAAGAGACCCAGTACTTC
NA,TRBV28,TRBJ1-2,NA,CASTKYGERIYGYTF,TGTGCCAGCACCAAATACGGGGAAAGAATCTATGGCTACACCTTC
NA,TRBV11-2,TRBJ2-7,TRBD1,CASSLDRGTGLRYEQYF,TGTGCCAGCAGCTTAGATAGGGGGACAGGGCTAAGGTACGAGCAGTACTTC
NA,TRBV9,TRBJ2-5,TRBD1,CASSLQGALGETQYF,TGTGCCAGCAGCTTACAGGGGGCGCTGGGGGAGACCCAGTACTTC
NA,TRBV18,TRBJ2-7,NA,CASSPMGSTGRHEQYF,TGTGCCAGCTCACCAATGGGCTCGACAGGCCGCCACGAGCAGTACTTC
NA,TRBV13,TRBJ1-5,NA,CASSRRGGAGGNQPQHF,TGTGCCAGCAGTCGAAGAGGGGGGGCGGGCGGCAATCAGCCCCAGCATTTT
NA,TRBV27,TRBJ2-7,NA,CASRLRGGDEQYF,TGTGCCAGCAGACTGAGGGGGGGCGACGAGCAGTACTTC
NA,TRBV2,TRBJ2-2,NA,CASSEMATGELFF,TGTGCCAGCAGTGAGATGGCCACCGGGGAGCTGTTTTTT
NA,TRBV27,TRBJ2-5,TRBD1,CASSLDRGSEQYF,TGTGCCAGCAGTTTGGACAGGGGATCGGAGCAGTACTTC
NA,TRBV5-1,TRBJ2-1,NA,CASSLRQGRNEQFF,TGCGCCAGCAGCTTGCGCCAGGGGAGAAATGAGCAGTTCTTC
NA,TRBV15,TRBJ2-1,NA,CATSRGRGYEQFF,TGTGCCACCAGCAGAGGGAGGGGCTATGAGCAGTTCTTC
NA,TRBV6-1,TRBJ2-5,TRBD1,CASSGFGTEQPPQETQYF,TGTGCCAGCAGTGGTTTCGGGACAGAACAACCACCCCAAGAGACCCAGTACTTC
NA,TRBV6-5,TRBJ1-5,TRBD1,CASSYGTGDNQPQHF,TGTGCCAGCAGTTACGGGACAGGGGATAATCAGCCCCAGCATTTT
NA,TRBV18,TRBJ1-6,TRBD1,CASSLGTAYEGNSPLHF,TGTGCCAGCTCACTCGGGACAGCTTATGAGGGAAATTCACCCCTCCACTTT
NA,TRBV11-1,TRBJ2-1,TRBD2,CASSSGLAGGRQFF,TGTGCCAGCAGCTCGGGACTAGCGGGGGGGCGTCAGTTCTTC
NA,TRBV6-6,TRBJ2-3,NA,CASSLTGDTQYF,TGTGCCAGCAGCCTGACGGGTGATACGCAGTATTTT
NA,TRBV5-6,TRBJ2-7,NA,CASSLGTDYEQYF,TGTGCCAGCAGCTTGGGGACAGACTACGAGCAGTACTTC
NA,TRBV28,TRBJ1-1,NA,CASSLVGDTEAFF,TGTGCCAGCAGTTTAGTAGGGGACACTGAAGCTTTCTTT
NA,TRBV5-1,TRBJ2-7,NA,CASSFKSLTGRYYEQYF,TGCGCCAGCAGCTTTAAGAGTTTGACAGGCCGGTACTACGAGCAGTACTTC